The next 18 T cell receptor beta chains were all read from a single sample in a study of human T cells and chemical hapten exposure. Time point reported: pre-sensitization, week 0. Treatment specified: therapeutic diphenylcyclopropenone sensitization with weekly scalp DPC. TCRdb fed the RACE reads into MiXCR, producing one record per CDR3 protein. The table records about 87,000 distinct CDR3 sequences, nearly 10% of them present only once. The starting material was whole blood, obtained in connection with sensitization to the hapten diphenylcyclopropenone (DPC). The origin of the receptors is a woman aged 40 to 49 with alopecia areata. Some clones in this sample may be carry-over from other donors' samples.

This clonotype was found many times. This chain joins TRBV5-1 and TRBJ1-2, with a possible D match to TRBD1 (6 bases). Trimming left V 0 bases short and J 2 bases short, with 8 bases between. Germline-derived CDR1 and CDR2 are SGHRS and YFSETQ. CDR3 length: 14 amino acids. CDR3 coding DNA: TGCGCCAGCAGCTTGGATCAGGGGAACTATGGCTACACCTTC. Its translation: CASSLDQGNYGYTF.

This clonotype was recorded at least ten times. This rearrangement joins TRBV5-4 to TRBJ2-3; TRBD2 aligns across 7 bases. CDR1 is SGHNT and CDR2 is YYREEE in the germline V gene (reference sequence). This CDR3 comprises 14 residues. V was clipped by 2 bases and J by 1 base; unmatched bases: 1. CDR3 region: CASSLRGGTDTQYF. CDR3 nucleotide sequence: TGTGCCAGCAGCTTACGGGGGGGCACAGATACGCAGTATTTT.

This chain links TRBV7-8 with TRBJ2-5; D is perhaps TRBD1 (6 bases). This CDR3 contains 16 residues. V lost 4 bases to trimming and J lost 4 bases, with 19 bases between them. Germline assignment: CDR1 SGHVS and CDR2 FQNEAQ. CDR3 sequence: CASSSGELIWGETQYF. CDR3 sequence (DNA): TGTGCCAGCAGCTCAGGGGAGTTGATATGGGGAGAGACCCAGTACTTC.

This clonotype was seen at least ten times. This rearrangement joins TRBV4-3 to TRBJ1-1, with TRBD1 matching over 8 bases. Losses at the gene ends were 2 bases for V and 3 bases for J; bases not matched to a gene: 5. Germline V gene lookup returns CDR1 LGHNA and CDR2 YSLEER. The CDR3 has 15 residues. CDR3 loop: CASSQSRQGYTEAFF. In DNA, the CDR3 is TGCGCCAGCAGCCAATCCCGACAGGGGTACACTGAAGCTTTCTTT.

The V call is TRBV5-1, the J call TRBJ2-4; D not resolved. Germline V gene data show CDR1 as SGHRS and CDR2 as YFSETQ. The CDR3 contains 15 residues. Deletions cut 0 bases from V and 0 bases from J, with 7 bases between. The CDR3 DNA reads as TGCGCCAGCAGCTTGGGGTCGACAGCCAAAAACATTCAGTACTTC. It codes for CASSLGSTAKNIQYF.

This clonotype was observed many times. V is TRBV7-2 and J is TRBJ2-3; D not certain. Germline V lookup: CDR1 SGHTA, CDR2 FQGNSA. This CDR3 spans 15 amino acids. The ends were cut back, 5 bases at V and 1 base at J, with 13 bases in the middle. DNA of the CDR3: TGTGCCAGCAGCGCGAGGACCACCCGCACAGATACGCAGTATTTT. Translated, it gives CASSARTTRTDTQYF.

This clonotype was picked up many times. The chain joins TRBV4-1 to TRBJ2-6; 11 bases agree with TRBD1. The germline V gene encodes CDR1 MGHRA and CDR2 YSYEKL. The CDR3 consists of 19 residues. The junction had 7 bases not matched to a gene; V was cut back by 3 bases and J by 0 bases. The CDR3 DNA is TGCGCCAGCAGCCAGGGGAGGACAGGGGGCATCTCTGGGGCCAACGTCCTGACTTTC. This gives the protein CASSQGRTGGISGANVLTF.

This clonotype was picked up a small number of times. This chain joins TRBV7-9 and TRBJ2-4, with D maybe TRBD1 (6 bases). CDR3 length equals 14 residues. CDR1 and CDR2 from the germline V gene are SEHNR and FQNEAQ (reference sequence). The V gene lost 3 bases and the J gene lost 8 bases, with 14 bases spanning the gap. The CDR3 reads CASSLVQGGHIQYF. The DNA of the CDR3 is TGTGCCAGCAGCTTGGTACAGGGTGGACACATTCAGTACTTC.

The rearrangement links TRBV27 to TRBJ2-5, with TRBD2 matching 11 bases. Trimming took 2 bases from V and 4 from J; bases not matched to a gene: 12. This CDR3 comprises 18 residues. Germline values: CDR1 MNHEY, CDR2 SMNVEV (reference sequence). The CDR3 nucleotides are TGTGCCAGCAGTTTAGGGGTAGCGGGGGGGCCTCTTATAGAGACCCAGTACTTC. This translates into CASSLGVAGGPLIETQYF.

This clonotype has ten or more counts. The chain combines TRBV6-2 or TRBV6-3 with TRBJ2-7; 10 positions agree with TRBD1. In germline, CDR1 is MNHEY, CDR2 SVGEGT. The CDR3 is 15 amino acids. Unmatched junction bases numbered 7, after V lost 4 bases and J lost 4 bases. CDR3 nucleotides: TGTGCCAGCAGTTCGGCCGGGACAGGGGAGTACGAGCAGTACTTC. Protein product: CASSSAGTGEYEQYF.

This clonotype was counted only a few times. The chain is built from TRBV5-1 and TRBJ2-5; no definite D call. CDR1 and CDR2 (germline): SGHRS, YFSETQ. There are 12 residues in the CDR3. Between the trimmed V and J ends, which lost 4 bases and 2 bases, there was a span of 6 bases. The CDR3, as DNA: TGCGCCAGCAGCCACACTCAAGAGACCCAGTACTTC. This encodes CASSHTQETQYF. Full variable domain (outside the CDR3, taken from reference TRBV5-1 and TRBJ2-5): KAGVTQTPRYLIKTRGQQVTLSCSPISGHRSVSWYQQTPGQGLQFLFEYFSETQRNKGNFPGRFSGRQFSNSRSEMNVSTLELGDSALYLCASSHTQETQYFGPGTRLLVL.

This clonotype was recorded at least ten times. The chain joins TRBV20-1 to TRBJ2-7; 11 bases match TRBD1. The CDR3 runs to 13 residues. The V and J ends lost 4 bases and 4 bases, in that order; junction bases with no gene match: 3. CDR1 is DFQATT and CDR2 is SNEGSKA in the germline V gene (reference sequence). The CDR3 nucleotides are TGCAGTGCTAACCGGGACAGGGGGTACGAGCAGTACTTC. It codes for CSANRDRGYEQYF.

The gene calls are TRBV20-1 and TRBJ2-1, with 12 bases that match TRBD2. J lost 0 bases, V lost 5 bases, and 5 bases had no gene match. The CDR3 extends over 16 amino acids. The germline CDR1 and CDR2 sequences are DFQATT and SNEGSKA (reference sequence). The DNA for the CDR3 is TGCAGTGCTGGACGGACTAGCGGGGTCTCCTACAATGAGCAGTTCTTC. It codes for CSAGRTSGVSYNEQFF.

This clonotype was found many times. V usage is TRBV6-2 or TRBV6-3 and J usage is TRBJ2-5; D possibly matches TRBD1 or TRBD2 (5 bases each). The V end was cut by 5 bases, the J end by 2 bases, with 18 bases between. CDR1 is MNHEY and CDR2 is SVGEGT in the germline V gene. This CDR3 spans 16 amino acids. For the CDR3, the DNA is TGTGCCAGCAGTCCGCCGGGGCGGATGGGGCAAGAGACCCAGTACTTC. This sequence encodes CASSPPGRMGQETQYF.

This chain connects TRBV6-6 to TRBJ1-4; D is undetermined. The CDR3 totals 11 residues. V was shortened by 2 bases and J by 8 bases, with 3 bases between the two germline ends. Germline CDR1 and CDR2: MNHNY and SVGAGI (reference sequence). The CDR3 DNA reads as TGTGCCAGCAGTTACCCCGAAAAACTGTTTTTT. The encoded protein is CASSYPEKLFF.

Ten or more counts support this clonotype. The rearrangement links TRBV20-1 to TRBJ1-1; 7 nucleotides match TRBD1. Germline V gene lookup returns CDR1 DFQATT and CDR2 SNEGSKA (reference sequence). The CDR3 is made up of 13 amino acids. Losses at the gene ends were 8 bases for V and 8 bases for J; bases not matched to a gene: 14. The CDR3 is CSSLTGEFVEAFF. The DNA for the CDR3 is TGCAGTTCCTTAACAGGGGAATTCGTGGAAGCTTTCTTT.

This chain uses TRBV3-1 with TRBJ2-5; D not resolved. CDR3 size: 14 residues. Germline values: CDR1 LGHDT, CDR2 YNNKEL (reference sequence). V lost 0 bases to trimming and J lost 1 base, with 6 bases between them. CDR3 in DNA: TGTGCCAGCAGCCAAGACAGGATCCAAGAGACCCAGTACTTC. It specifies CASSQDRIQETQYF.

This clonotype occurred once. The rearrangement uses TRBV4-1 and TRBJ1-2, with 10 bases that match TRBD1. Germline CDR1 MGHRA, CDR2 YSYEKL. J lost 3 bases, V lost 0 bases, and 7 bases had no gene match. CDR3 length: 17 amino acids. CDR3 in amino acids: CASSQDSGDRGYYGYTF. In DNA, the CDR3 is TGCGCCAGCAGCCAAGATTCTGGGGACAGGGGCTACTATGGCTACACCTTC.